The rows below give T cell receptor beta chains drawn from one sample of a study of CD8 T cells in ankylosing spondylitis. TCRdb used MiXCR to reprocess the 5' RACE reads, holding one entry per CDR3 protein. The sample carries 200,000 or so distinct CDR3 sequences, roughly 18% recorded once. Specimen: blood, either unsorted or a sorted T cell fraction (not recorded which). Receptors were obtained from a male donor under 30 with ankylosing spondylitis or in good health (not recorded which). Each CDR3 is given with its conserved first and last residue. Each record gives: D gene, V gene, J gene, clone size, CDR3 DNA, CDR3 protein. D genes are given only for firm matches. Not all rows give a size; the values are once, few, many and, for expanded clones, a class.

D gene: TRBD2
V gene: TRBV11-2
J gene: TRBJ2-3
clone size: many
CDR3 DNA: TGTGCCAGCAGCTCCACTAGCGGCACCGGCACAGATACGCAGTATTTT
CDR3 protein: CASSSTSGTGTDTQYF

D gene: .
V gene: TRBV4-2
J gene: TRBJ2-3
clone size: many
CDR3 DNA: TGTGCCAGCAGCCCAATAATCACAGGGCCCACAGATACGCAGTATTTT
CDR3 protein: CASSPIITGPTDTQYF

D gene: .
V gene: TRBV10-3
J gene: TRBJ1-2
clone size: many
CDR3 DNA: TGTGCCATCAGTGAGTCGAGAGGCCTGTTGAGCGGCTACACCTTC
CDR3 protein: CAISESRGLLSGYTF

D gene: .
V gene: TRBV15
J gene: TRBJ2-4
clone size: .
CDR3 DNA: TGTGCCACCAGCAGAAGAGATGCGGCCAAAAACATTCAGTACTTC
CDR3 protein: CATSRRDAAKNIQYF

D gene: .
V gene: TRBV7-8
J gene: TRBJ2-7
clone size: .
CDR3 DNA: TGTGCCAGCAGCTTACGTCAGGGATCCTACGAGCAGTACTTC
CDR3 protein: CASSLRQGSYEQYF

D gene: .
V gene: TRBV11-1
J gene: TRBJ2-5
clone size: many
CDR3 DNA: TGTGCCAGCAGCTCAACAGGGCAAGAGACCCAGTACTTC
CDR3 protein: CASSSTGQETQYF

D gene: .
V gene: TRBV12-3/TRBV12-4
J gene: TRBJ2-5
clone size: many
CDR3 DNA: TGTGCCAGCAGCGGTGGAGTTGAGACCCAGTACTTC
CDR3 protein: CASSGGVETQYF

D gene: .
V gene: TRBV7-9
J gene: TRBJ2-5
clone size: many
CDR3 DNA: TGTGCCAGCAGCCCTTTTGGCCAACTAAACCAAGAGACCCAGTACTTC
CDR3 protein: CASSPFGQLNQETQYF

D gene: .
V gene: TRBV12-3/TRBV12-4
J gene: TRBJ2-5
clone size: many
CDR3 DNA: TGTGCCAGCAGTCTAGGGGACTGGAAAGAGACCCAGTACTTC
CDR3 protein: CASSLGDWKETQYF

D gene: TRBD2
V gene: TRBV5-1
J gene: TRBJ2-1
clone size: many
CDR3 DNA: TGCGCCAGCAGCTTGGCACCACGGGGGGGGGGTGAGCAGTTCTTC
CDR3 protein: CASSLAPRGGGEQFF

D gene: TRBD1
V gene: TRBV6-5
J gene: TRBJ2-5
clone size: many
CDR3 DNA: TGTGCCAGCAGTTACTCGTTAGGGGGCGTGGAGACCCAGTACTTC
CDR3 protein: CASSYSLGGVETQYF

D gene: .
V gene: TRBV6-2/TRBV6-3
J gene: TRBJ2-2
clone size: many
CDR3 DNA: TGTGCCAGCAGTTACGAGAATTTGCCCGGGGAGCTGTTTTTT
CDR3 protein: CASSYENLPGELFF

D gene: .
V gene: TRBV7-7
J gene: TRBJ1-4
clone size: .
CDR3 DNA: TGTGCCAGCAGCCCCGGGACAACAGATGAAAAACTGTTTTTT
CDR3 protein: CASSPGTTDEKLFF

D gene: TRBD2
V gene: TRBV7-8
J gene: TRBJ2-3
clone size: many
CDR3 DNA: TGTGCCAGCAGCATGAAAGCGACTAGCGGGAGAGGCTTCTGGGGCACAGATACGCAGTATTTT
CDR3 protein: CASSMKATSGRGFWGTDTQYF

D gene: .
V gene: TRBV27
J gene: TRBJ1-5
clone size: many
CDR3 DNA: TGTGCCAGCAGTTCAGGGGTCGATCAGCCCCAGCATTTT
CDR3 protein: CASSSGVDQPQHF

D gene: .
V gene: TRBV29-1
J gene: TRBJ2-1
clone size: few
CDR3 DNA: TGCAGCGTTGTGGGGGGCAATGAGCAGTTCTTC
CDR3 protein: CSVVGGNEQFF

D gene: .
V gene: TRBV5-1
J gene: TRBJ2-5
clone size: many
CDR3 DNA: TGCGCCAGCAGCTTGGCCCCCACAGGTGTTGGCCAAGAGACCCAGTACTTC
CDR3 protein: CASSLAPTGVGQETQYF

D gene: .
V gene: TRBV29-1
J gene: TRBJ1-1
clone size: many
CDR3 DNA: TGCAGCGCCCTGAACCAGGGGTACACTGAAGCTTTCTTT
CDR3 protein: CSALNQGYTEAFF

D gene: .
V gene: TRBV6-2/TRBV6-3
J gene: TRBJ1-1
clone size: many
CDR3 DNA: TGTGCCAGCAGTTACACGGACAGATGGAACACTGAAGCTTTCTTT
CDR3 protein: CASSYTDRWNTEAFF

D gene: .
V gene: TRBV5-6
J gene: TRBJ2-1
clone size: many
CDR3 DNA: TGTGCCAGCAGCATCGACACTCCCAATGAGCAGTTCTTC
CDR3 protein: CASSIDTPNEQFF

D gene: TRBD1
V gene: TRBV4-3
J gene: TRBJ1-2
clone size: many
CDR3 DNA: TGCGCCAGCAGCTCTCAGGGGGCGCTTAACTATGGCTACACCTTC
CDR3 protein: CASSSQGALNYGYTF

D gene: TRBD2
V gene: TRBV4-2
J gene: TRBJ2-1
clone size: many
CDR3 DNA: TGTGCCAGCAGCCAAGCTAGCGGGAGTATAAATGAGCAGTTCTTC
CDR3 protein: CASSQASGSINEQFF